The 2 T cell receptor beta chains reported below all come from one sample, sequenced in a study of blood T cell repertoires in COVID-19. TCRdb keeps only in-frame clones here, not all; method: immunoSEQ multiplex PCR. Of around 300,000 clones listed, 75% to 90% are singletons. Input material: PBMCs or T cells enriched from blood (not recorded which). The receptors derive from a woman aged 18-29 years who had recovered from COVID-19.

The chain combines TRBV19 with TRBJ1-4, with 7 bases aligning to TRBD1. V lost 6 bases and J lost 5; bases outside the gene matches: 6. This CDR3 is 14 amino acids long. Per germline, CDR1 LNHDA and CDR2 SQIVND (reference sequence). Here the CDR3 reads CASSVGRGNEKLFF. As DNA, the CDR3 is TGTGCCAGTAGCGTCGGCAGGGGGAATGAAAAACTGTTTTTT.

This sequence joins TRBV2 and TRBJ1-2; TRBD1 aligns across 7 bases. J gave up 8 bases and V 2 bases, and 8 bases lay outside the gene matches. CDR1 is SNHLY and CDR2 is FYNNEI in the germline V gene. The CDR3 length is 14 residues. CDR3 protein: CASSENGRGTGYTF. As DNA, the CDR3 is TGTGCCAGCAGTGAAAATGGCAGGGGGACCGGCTACACCTTC.